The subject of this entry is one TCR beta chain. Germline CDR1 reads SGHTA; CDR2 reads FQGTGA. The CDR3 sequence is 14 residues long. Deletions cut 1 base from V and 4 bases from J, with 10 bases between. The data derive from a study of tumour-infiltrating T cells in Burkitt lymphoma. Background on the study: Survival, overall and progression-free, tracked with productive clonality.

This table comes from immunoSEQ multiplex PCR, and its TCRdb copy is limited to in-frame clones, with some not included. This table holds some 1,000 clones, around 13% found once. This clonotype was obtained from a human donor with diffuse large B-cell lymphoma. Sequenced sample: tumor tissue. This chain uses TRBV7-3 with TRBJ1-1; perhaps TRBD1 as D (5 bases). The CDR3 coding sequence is TGTGCCAGCAGCTTAATGGGGGGGAGCACTGAAGCTTTCTTT. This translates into CASSLMGGSTEAFF.